This passage covers 31 T cell receptor beta chains from one sample sequenced in a study of blood T cell repertoires in COVID-19. Using immunoSEQ multiplex PCR, the repertoire was profiled, and TCRdb retains in-frame clones only, with some absent. Among some 150,000 clones listed, over 70% were seen once. Specimen: peripheral blood. These receptors originate from a man aged 55-75 years with acute or convalescent COVID-19.

V gene TRBV7-2 combines with J gene TRBJ2-1; D may be TRBD1 (6 bases). Germline-derived CDR1 and CDR2 are SGHTA and FQGNSA. CDR3 length equals 14 residues. V was clipped by 2 bases and J by 9 bases, with 14 bases between them. CDR3 DNA sequence: TGTGCCAGCAGCTTAAATACAGGGAATAGTGAGCAGTTCTTC. Protein sequence: CASSLNTGNSEQFF. Using reference TRBV7-2 and TRBJ2-1 for the parts outside the CDR3, the full variable domain is GAGVSQSPSNKVTEKGKDVELRCDPISGHTALYWYRQSLGQGLEFLIYFQGNSAPDKSGLPSDRFSAERTGGSVSTLTIQRTQQEDSAVYLCASSLNTGNSEQFFGPGTRLTVL.

The V gene is TRBV3-1 (or the pseudogene TRBV3-2), the J gene TRBJ2-7; tentative D call: TRBD1 (5 bases). The V gene's germline CDR1 is LGHDT and CDR2 YNNKEL (reference sequence). Trimming cost V 1 base and J 0 bases, with 10 bases left between them. The CDR3 sequence is 15 residues long. Written as DNA, the CDR3 is TGTGCCAGCAGCCAAGGGGTCCAGGGCTCCTACGAGCAGTACTTC. Translation gives CASSQGVQGSYEQYF.

CDR3 coding DNA: TGTGCCAGCTCACAGGGGGCAGTTAAGGACACTGAAGCTTTCTTT. Its translation: CASSQGAVKDTEAFF. The chain employs TRBV18 and TRBJ1-1; 7 bases align to TRBD1. CDR3 length: 15 residues. Unmatched junction bases numbered 8, after V lost 4 bases and J lost 3 bases. Germline V CDR1 and CDR2: KGHSH, LQKENI.

This clone was counted once. The chain is built from TRBV18 and TRBJ1-1; the D is unclear. Germline V gene sequence: CDR1 KGHSH, CDR2 LQKENI. V lost 4 bases, J lost 1 base, and 7 bases lay in between. The CDR3 spans 13 residues. In nucleotides, the CDR3 is TGTGCCAGCTCACTCACAGAGAACACTGAAGCTTTCTTT. Translation gives CASSLTENTEAFF.

V is TRBV3-1 (or the pseudogene TRBV3-2) and J is TRBJ1-1, with 7 bases identical to TRBD1. The CDR3 is 15 amino acids. The ends lost 0 bases at V and 6 bases at J; junction bases unmatched: 7. Germline loops: CDR1 LGHDT, CDR2 YNNKEL (reference sequence). In DNA form, the CDR3 reads TGTGCCAGCAGCCAAGATTTCAGGGGGTGGCCTGAAGCTTTCTTT. This encodes CASSQDFRGWPEAFF.

V is TRBV30 and J is TRBJ2-1; 9 bases are shared with TRBD2. The CDR3 runs 14 residues. With V trimmed by 4 bases and J by 4 bases, 5 bases remained unmatched. Germline CDR1 GTSNPN, CDR2 SVGIG (reference sequence). Here the CDR3 DNA reads TGTGCCTGGACCTATAGCGGGAGATACAATGAGCAGTTCTTC. Its translation is CAWTYSGRYNEQFF.

This clone was recorded a few times. This chain connects TRBV30 to TRBJ2-7, with 7 bases aligning to TRBD2. The germline V gene has CDR1 GTSNPN and CDR2 SVGIG (reference sequence). This CDR3 has 14 residues. V trimming: 2 bases; J trimming: 3 bases; junction bases outside the gene matches: 7. This CDR3 reads CAWSRAGNYYEQYF. Written as DNA, the CDR3 is TGTGCCTGGAGTAGAGCGGGAAACTACTACGAGCAGTACTTC.

CDR3 protein: CASSQGQRNTEAFF. CDR3 in DNA: TGTGCCAGCAGCCAGGGACAGAGGAACACTGAAGCTTTCTTT. The rearrangement links TRBV6-5 to TRBJ1-1, with 7 bases identical to TRBD1. V shed 6 bases, J shed 1 base, and the junction held 5 bases outside the gene matches. Germline values: CDR1 MNHEY, CDR2 SVGAGI. The CDR3 is made up of 14 amino acids.

V usage is TRBV10-3 and J usage is TRBJ2-7, with a weak D call TRBD1 (5 bases). In germline, CDR1 is ENHRY, CDR2 SYGVKD. This CDR3 contains 14 residues. Deletions cut 4 bases from V and 3 bases from J, with 13 bases between. In nucleotides, the CDR3 is TGTGCCATCAGTGGATCCGGACAAGGCTACGAGCAGTACTTC. It specifies CAISGSGQGYEQYF.

The J gene is TRBJ2-7, the V gene TRBV19; 10 bases are a match to TRBD1. The germline V gene encodes CDR1 LNHDA and CDR2 SQIVND (reference sequence). CDR3 length: 14 amino acids. Germline trimming cut 5 bases from V and 3 bases from J; bases unmatched to any gene: 4. The CDR3: CASSPRTGGYEQYF. In DNA form, the CDR3 reads TGTGCCAGTAGTCCGAGGACAGGGGGCTACGAGCAGTACTTC. Based on the CDR3 plus reference TRBV19 and TRBJ2-7, the full variable domain is DGGITQSPKYLFRKEGQNVTLSCEQNLNHDAMYWYRQDPGQGLRLIYYSQIVNDFQKGDIAEGYSVSREKKESFPLTVTSAQKNPTAFYLCASSPRTGGYEQYFGPGTRLTVT.

Only a few counts were recorded for this clone. The V call is TRBV30, the J call TRBJ1-6, with a weak D call TRBD1 (5 bases). Trimming shortened V by 0 bases and J by 10 bases, and 10 bases separated the two germline ends. CDR1 GTSNPN and CDR2 SVGIG come from the germline V gene (reference sequence). CDR3 length equals 13 residues. The CDR3 reads CAWSVQGSSPLHF. DNA of the CDR3: TGTGCCTGGAGTGTGCAGGGTTCGTCACCCCTCCACTTT.

The rearrangement links TRBV9 to TRBJ2-3, with 9 bases lining up with TRBD2. Trimming cost V 0 bases and J 6 bases; bases outside gene matches: 8. The CDR3 totals 16 residues. Germline V gene lookup returns CDR1 SGDLS and CDR2 YYNGEE. DNA for the CDR3: TGTGCCAGCAGCGTAGGGGCCGGCGGGAGGGCGGATACGCAGTATTTT. Encoded protein: CASSVGAGGRADTQYF.

This chain joins TRBV12-3 or TRBV12-4 and TRBJ1-1, with TRBD1 as a possible D gene (5 bases). CDR3 length: 13 amino acids. The V end lost 6 bases, the J end lost 6 bases, and 14 bases lay between the germline ends. The DNA of the CDR3 is TGTGCCAGCAGGCAGGGAGGAATAGCTGAAGCTTTCTTT. This sequence encodes CASRQGGIAEAFF.

This clone has just a few counts. The chain couples TRBV6-5 to TRBJ2-7, with D possibly matching TRBD1 (6 bases). Germline V gives CDR1 MNHEY, CDR2 SVGAGI. Trimming shortened V by 4 bases and J by 2 bases, and 12 bases separated the two germline ends. The CDR3 has 14 residues. The CDR3, as DNA: TGTGCCAGCAGTTCCATACAGGGCGCCTACGAGCAGTACTTC. Protein: CASSSIQGAYEQYF.

V gene TRBV6-5 combines with J gene TRBJ1-6, with D possibly being TRBD1 (5 bases). Germline CDR1 and CDR2: MNHEY and SVGAGI. The V and J ends lost 10 bases and 7 bases respectively, with 17 bases between them. This CDR3 is built from 14 residues. This chain's CDR3 is CATAPGEGNSPLHF. CDR3 bases: TGTGCCACGGCCCCGGGGGAGGGCAATTCACCCCTCCACTTT.

The gene calls are TRBV20-1 and TRBJ2-7; unclear D gene. V shed 5 bases and J shed 3 bases, with 8 bases lying between them. Germline CDR1 DFQATT, CDR2 SNEGSKA (reference sequence). The CDR3 is 11 amino acids. The CDR3 DNA follows: TGCAGTGCTCGGGTCCGCTACGAGCAGTACTTC. Translation: CSARVRYEQYF.

The CDR3 DNA is TGTGCCAGCAGCCCCCAGGGAAGGAACACTGAAGCTTTCTTT. As protein: CASSPQGRNTEAFF. The chain employs TRBV3-1 (or the pseudogene TRBV3-2) and TRBJ1-1; D is possibly TRBD1 (5 bases). CDR1 and CDR2 from the germline V gene are LGHDT and YNNKEL (reference sequence). V was clipped by 4 bases and J by 1 base, with 10 bases between them. The CDR3 is 14 amino acids.

This clone was counted only a few times. The J gene is TRBJ1-5, the V gene TRBV2; 7 bases line up with TRBD1. With 3 bases clipped from V and 4 bases from J, the junction kept 3 bases outside the gene matches. The CDR3 runs 14 residues. Germline V CDR1 and CDR2: SNHLY, FYNNEI. CDR3 amino acids: CASSDRTGNQPQHF. CDR3 nucleotide sequence: TGTGCCAGCAGTGATCGGACAGGTAATCAGCCCCAGCATTTT. The full variable domain, with the rest looked up from reference TRBV2 and TRBJ1-5, is EPEVTQTPSHQVTQMGQEVILRCVPISNHLYFYWYRQILGQKVEFLVSFYNNEISEKSEIFDDQFSVERPDGSNFTLKIRSTKLEDSAMYFCASSDRTGNQPQHFGDGTRLSIL.

The genes are TRBV30 and TRBJ1-1; 8 nucleotides agree with TRBD1. The germline V gene has CDR1 GTSNPN and CDR2 SVGIG (reference sequence). Trimming at V came to 3 bases and at J to 11 bases, leaving 8 bases not matched to a gene. The CDR3 is 12 residues long. This chain's CDR3 is CAWRGRTGWAFF. The CDR3 region has the DNA TGTGCCTGGAGGGGACGGACAGGGTGGGCTTTCTTT.

The CDR3 here is CASSLSSGRDEQYF. CDR3 sequence (DNA): TGCGCCAGCAGCTTGAGTAGCGGGAGGGACGAGCAGTACTTC. The rearrangement uses TRBV4-1 and TRBJ2-7; 11 bases are a match to TRBD2. The CDR3 extends over 14 amino acids. V lost 5 bases to trimming and J lost 5 bases; unmatched junction nucleotides: 5. Germline CDR1 and CDR2: MGHRA and YSYEKL.

This chain uses TRBV11-2 with TRBJ2-4; 8 nucleotides match TRBD1. Trimming cost V 4 bases and J 3 bases; bases outside gene matches: 17. The CDR3 consists of 19 residues. Germline V lookup: CDR1 SGHAT, CDR2 FQNNGV. The CDR3 spells CASSSLPTDRVGIKNIQYF. The CDR3 nucleotides read TGTGCCAGCAGCTCGTTACCAACGGACAGGGTAGGTATCAAAAACATTCAGTACTTC.

This chain links TRBV21-1 with TRBJ2-3; TRBD1, as called in the table, went unchecked against the DNA. TRBV21-1 represents a pseudogene. This CDR3 region has 17 residues. CDR3 residues: CASRKDREFFGMDTQYF. In nucleotides, the CDR3 is TGTGCCAGCCGTAAGGACAGGGAGTTTTTTGGTATGGATACGCAGTATTTT.

For the CDR3, the DNA is TGTGCCAGCAGTGACGGGGTTATGAACACTGAAGCTTTCTTT. It translates to CASSDGVMNTEAFF. This chain joins TRBV25-1 and TRBJ1-1; D remains unclear. From germline, CDR1 is MGHDK and CDR2 SYGVNS. This CDR3 has 14 residues. V lost 3 bases to trimming and J lost 0 bases, with 8 bases between them.

This chain connects TRBV5-1 to TRBJ2-7; 8 bases line up with TRBD2. The CDR3 is 14 residues long. Germline assignment: CDR1 SGHRS and CDR2 YFSETQ. The trim removed 2 bases at V and 1 base at J, leaving 2 bases unmatched. The DNA for the CDR3 is TGCGCCAGCAGCTTACCGGGGGGGTCCTACGAGCAGTACTTC. It is translated as CASSLPGGSYEQYF.

The CDR3 DNA reads as TGCAGCGTTGAAAAGGGGGGGACTGGGGCCAACGTCCTGACTTTC. Encoded protein: CSVEKGGTGANVLTF. The chain uses TRBV29-1 and TRBJ2-6; TRBD2 is a possible D gene (7 bases). The CDR3 totals 15 residues. The germline V gene has CDR1 SQVTM and CDR2 ANQGSEA. V lost 2 bases to trimming and J lost 2 bases, with 10 bases between them. Full variable domain (rest looked up from reference TRBV29-1 and TRBJ2-6): SAVISQKPSRDICQRGTSLTIQCQVDSQVTMMFWYRQQPGQSLTLIATANQGSEATYESGFVIDKFPISRPNLTFSTLTVSNMSPEDSSIYLCSVEKGGTGANVLTFGAGSRLTVL.

The chain joins TRBV4-3 to TRBJ1-3; 9 bases are a match to TRBD1. The CDR3 length is 20 residues. The trim removed 1 base at V and 5 bases at J, leaving 18 bases unmatched. The germline V gene encodes CDR1 LGHNA and CDR2 YSLEER. The CDR3 region is CASSQALGAPGQGNRNTIYF. CDR3 in DNA: TGCGCCAGCAGCCAAGCCCTCGGGGCGCCTGGACAGGGGAATAGAAACACCATATATTTT.

The chain uses TRBV9 and TRBJ2-2; 11 bases are shared with TRBD2. The CDR3 spans 15 residues. Germline assignment: CDR1 SGDLS and CDR2 YYNGEE. The ends lost 2 bases at V and 5 bases at J; junction bases unmatched: 2. Here the CDR3 reads CASSVSGGATGELFF. The CDR3 region has the DNA TGTGCCAGCAGCGTTAGCGGGGGGGCAACCGGGGAGCTGTTTTTT.

This clone came up once. The CDR3 loop reads CASSQGQGDNTEAFF. For the CDR3, the DNA is TGCGCCAGCAGCCAAGGACAGGGGGACAACACTGAAGCTTTCTTT. The chain joins TRBV4-1 to TRBJ1-1; 9 bases line up with TRBD1. Germline V gives CDR1 MGHRA, CDR2 YSYEKL. Trimming at V came to 1 base and at J to 2 bases, leaving 2 bases not matched to a gene. The CDR3 totals 15 residues.

This sequence joins TRBV5-4 and TRBJ1-1; a possible D gene is TRBD1 (5 bases). Germline CDR1 is SGHNT and CDR2 is YYREEE (reference sequence). Trimming stripped 0 bases from V and 11 bases from J, with 14 bases between. CDR3 length equals 13 residues. The CDR3 here is CASSLADREGAFF. The CDR3 DNA sequence: TGTGCCAGCAGCTTGGCCGACCGGGAGGGGGCTTTCTTT.

This clone showed up just once. Compared with germline, one end of the junction differs, possibly owing to a read error. The V call is TRBV5-6, the J call TRBJ2-7, with D maybe TRBD1 (6 bases). There are 15 residues in the CDR3. Germline values: CDR1 SGHDT, CDR2 YYEEEE. For the CDR3, the DNA is TGTGCCAGCAGCTTTTTACAGGGATTATCCTTCGAGCAGTACTTC. Encoded protein: CASSFLQGLSFEQYF.

The chain has TRBV2 and TRBJ1-3, with D unresolved. CDR3 size: 14 residues. V gave up 4 bases and J gave up 2 bases, with 9 bases separating them. Germline V lookup: CDR1 SNHLY, CDR2 FYNNEI. CDR3 in DNA: TGTGCCAGCAGTGGGGAGACCACTGGAAACACCATATATTTT. This codes for CASSGETTGNTIYF.